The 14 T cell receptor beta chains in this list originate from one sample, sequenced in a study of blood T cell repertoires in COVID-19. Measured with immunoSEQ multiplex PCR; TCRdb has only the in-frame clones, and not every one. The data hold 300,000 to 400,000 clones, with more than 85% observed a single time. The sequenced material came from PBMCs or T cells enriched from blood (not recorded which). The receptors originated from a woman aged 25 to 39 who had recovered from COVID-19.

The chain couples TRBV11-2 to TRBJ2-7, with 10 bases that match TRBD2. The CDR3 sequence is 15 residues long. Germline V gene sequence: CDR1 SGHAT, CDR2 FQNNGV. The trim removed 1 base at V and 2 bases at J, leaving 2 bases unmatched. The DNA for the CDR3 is TGTGCCAGCAGCTTAGGGAGCGGGGGGGCCTACGAGCAGTACTTC. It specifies CASSLGSGGAYEQYF.

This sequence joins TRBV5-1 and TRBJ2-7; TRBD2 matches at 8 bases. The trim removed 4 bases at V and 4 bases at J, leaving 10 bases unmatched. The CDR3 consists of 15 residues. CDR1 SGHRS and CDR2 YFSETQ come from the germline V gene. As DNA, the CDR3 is TGCGCCAGCAGCCTAAACCCCGGGACTAGATACGAGCAGTACTTC. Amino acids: CASSLNPGTRYEQYF.

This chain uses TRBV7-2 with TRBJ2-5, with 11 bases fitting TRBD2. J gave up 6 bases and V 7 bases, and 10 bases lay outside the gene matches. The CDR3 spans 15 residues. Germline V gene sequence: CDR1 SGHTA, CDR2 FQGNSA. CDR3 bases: TGTGCCAGCATCAGTGTAGCGGGGGGGCCACAGACCCAGTACTTC. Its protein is CASISVAGGPQTQYF.

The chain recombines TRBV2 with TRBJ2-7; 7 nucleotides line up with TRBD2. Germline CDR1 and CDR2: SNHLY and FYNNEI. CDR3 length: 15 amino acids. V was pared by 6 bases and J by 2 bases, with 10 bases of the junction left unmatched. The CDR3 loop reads CASRDLVAGPYEQYF. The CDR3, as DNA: TGTGCCAGCAGAGATCTGGTAGCGGGCCCCTACGAGCAGTACTTC.

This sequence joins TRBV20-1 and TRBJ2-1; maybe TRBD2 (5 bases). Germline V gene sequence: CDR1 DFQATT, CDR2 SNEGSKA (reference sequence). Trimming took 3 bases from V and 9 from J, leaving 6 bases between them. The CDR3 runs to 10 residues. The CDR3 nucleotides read TGCAGTGCTAGCGGGGTTGAGCAGTTCTTC. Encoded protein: CSASGVEQFF.

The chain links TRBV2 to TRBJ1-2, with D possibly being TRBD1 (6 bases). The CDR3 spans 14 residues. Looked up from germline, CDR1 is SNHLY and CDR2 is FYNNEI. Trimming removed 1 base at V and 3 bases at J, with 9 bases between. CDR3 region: CASSEDQGYYGYTF. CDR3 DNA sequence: TGTGCCAGCAGTGAAGATCAGGGGTACTATGGCTACACCTTC.

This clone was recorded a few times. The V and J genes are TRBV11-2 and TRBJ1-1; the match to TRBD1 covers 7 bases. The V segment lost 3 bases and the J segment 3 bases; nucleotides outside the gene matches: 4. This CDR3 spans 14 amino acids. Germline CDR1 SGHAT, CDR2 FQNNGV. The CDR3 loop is CASSFRQGHTEAFF. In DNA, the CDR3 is TGTGCCAGCAGCTTCCGACAGGGACACACTGAAGCTTTCTTT.

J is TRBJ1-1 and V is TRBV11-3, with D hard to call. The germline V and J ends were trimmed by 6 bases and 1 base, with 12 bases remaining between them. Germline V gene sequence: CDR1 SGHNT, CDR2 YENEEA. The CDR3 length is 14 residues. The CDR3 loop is CASSLDGSNTEAFF. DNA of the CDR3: TGTGCCAGCAGTCTTGACGGGTCGAACACTGAAGCTTTCTTT. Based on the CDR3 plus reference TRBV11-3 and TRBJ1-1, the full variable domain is EAGVVQSPRYKIIEKKQPVAFWCNPISGHNTLYWYLQNLGQGPELLIRYENEEAVDDSQLPKDRFSAERLKGVDSTLKIQPAELGDSAVYLCASSLDGSNTEAFFGQGTRLTVV.

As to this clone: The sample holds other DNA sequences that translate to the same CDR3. CDR3 sequence (DNA): TGTGCCAGCACCGTGAACACTGAAGCTTTCTTT. This translates into CASTVNTEAFF. The chain employs TRBV28 and TRBJ1-1; D is undetermined. Germline CDR1 and CDR2: MDHEN and SYDVKM. The V and J ends lost 7 bases and 0 bases respectively, with 3 bases between them. The CDR3 spans 11 residues.

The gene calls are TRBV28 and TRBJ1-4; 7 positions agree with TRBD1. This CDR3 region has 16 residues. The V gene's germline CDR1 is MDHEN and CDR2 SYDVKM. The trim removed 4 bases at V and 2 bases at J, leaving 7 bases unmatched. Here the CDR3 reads CASSSPGQSTNEKLFF. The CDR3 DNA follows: TGTGCCAGCAGTTCTCCGGGACAGTCCACTAATGAAAAACTGTTTTTT.

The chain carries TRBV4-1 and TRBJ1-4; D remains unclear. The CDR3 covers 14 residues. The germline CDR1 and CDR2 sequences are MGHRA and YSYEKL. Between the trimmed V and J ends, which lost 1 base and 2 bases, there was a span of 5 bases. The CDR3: CASSQVPTNEKLFF. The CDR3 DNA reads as TGCGCCAGCAGCCAAGTTCCTACTAATGAAAAACTGTTTTTT.

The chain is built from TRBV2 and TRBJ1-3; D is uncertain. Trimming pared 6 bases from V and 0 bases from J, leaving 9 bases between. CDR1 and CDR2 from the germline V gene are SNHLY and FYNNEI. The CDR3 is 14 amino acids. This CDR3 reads CASSLGTSGNTIYF. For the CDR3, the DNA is TGTGCCAGCAGCCTCGGTACCTCTGGAAACACCATATATTTT.

In DNA form, the CDR3 reads TGTGCCAGCAGCCCCTGGGGGGGCAAAGAGACCCAGTACTTC. The encoded protein is CASSPWGGKETQYF. V usage is TRBV5-6 and J usage is TRBJ2-5, with TRBD2 as a possible D gene (7 bases). The CDR3 spans 14 residues. With 4 bases removed from V and 3 bases from J, the gap between germline ends came to 13 bases. Germline CDR1 SGHDT, CDR2 YYEEEE.

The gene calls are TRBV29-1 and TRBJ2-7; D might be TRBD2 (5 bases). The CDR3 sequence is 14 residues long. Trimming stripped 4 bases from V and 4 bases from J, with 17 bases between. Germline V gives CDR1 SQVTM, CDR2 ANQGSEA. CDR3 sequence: CSVVLLRGRYEQYF. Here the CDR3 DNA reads TGCAGCGTTGTTTTGCTCCGGGGAAGGTACGAGCAGTACTTC.